These 3 T cell receptor beta chains were all obtained from the same sample, sequenced in a study of CD8 T cells in Susac syndrome. It was with random hexamers that roughly 0.45 to 1 ug RNA was reverse transcribed. TCRdb re-derived calls from the immunoSEQ multiplex PCR reads in MiXCR, one entry per CDR3 protein. Altogether hundreds of thousands of distinct CDR3 sequences are present, 90% to 95% being singletons, with the ten largest covering around 0.07%. The sequencing sample was made of CD4+ T cells from PBMCs. These receptors were collected from a human donor with multiple sclerosis.

This chain uses TRBV3-1 with TRBJ1-2; possibly TRBD1 for D (5 bases). Looked up from germline, CDR1 is LGHDT and CDR2 is YNNKEL (reference sequence). This CDR3 has 15 amino acids. The V and J ends lost 0 bases and 6 bases respectively, with 14 bases between them. The CDR3 bases are TGTGCCAGCAGCCAAGATGTCCAGGGATGGGATGGCTACACCTTC. Translated: CASSQDVQGWDGYTF. The whole variable domain, filled in from reference TRBV3-1 and TRBJ1-2, reads DTAVSQTPKYLVTQMGNDKSIKCEQNLGHDTMYWYKQDSKKFLKIMFSYNNKELIINETVPNRFSPKSPDKAHLNLHINSLELGDSAVYFCASSQDVQGWDGYTFGSGTRLTVV.

The CDR3 region is CATSRDNVRSSGSFSNEQFF. The CDR3 region has the DNA TGTGCCACCAGCAGAGATAACGTTAGGTCTAGCGGGAGTTTTAGCAATGAGCAGTTCTTC. The chain recombines TRBV15 with TRBJ2-1, with 10 bases aligning to TRBD2. This CDR3 has 20 amino acids. V gave up 0 bases and J gave up 6 bases; unmatched junction bases: 17. CDR1 and CDR2 from the germline V gene are LNHNV and YYDKDF (reference sequence).

The V and J genes are TRBV7-2 and TRBJ2-2; 8 bases map to TRBD2. V lost 2 bases and J lost 5; bases outside the gene matches: 13. The CDR3 spans 18 residues. Germline V gives CDR1 SGHTA, CDR2 FQGNSA. CDR3 sequence: CASSLFSKAGAATGELFF. In DNA form, the CDR3 reads TGTGCCAGCAGCTTATTCTCCAAAGCGGGGGCCGCGACCGGGGAGCTGTTTTTT.